This T cell receptor beta chain came from a study of siplizumab effects on memory and regulatory T cells. Findings and limits, study-wide: A significant reduction in alloreactive sequences traceable to unstimulated CD4+ memory cells was produced by siplizumab. Mappable alloreactive CD4+ clones were on average around 67% Treg-derived with siplizumab, roughly 30% in controls.

Note on this clone: Its antigen is still unknown.

The protocol was immunoSEQ multiplex PCR, while the TCRdb copy is restricted to in-frame clones and leaves out a portion. Found here are over 85,000 clones, roughly nine tenths of them singletons; the top ten hold more than 0.95%. This receptor was identified in a human donor in good health. Sample: CD4+ T cells sorted from blood.

The CDR3 DNA reads TGTGCCAGCACCCGGGACAGGGTGGGCGCCGGGGAGCTGTTTTTT. This encodes CASTRDRVGAGELFF. V gene TRBV28 combines with J gene TRBJ2-2; 9 nucleotides line up with TRBD1. The CDR3 consists of 15 residues. CDR1 is MDHEN and CDR2 is SYDVKM in the germline V gene. J gave up 6 bases and V 7 bases, and 9 bases lay outside the gene matches.